The next 13 T cell receptor beta chains were all read from a single sample in a study of Ad26.COV2.S vaccination and SARS-CoV-2 variants (dated by TCRdb to the early 2020s). The treatment or condition label on this specimen signifies: around 19 received Ad26.COV2.S at low or high dose, single or two shots; about 5 received placebo; per-sample allocation not given. For vaccine and placebo recipients, the sequenced repertoires came from samples collected on day 63 after the first injection. Libraries were built with the immunoSEQ multiplex PCR assay. TCRdb carries this immuneACCESS record with in-frame sequences only. Its versions omit some clonotypes, under half of them owing to an unresolved V gene in the studies checked, with the rest unexplained. The sample has around 370,000 clones on record, 70% to 90% of them singletons. The top ten clonotypes cover 3.3% of the sample. The source material was peripheral blood, sampled in a trial of Ad26.COV2.S vaccine versus placebo. These receptors were obtained from a person aged 18 to 59 who received the Ad26.COV2.S COVID-19 vaccine or a placebo.

The gene calls are TRBV7-9 and TRBJ1-4; D gene ambiguous. V was cut by 0 bases and J by 8 bases, with 10 bases left in between. The CDR3 length is 14 residues. Germline V gene sequence: CDR1 SEHNR, CDR2 FQNEAQ (reference sequence). CDR3 sequence: CASSLAVGQEKLFF. CDR3 in DNA: TGTGCCAGCAGCTTAGCGGTCGGGCAGGAAAAACTGTTTTTT.

V gene TRBV12-3 or TRBV12-4 combines with J gene TRBJ2-7; no definite D call. This CDR3 has 13 residues. The V and J ends lost 6 bases and 0 bases respectively, with 9 bases between them. The CDR3 DNA reads TGTGCCAGCAGCCGGACGGACTCCTACGAGCAGTACTTC. This translates into CASSRTDSYEQYF.

The chain uses TRBV11-2 and TRBJ1-1; the D gene is possibly TRBD1 (6 bases). Germline CDR1 reads SGHAT; CDR2 reads FQNNGV. The V end lost 5 bases, the J end lost 11 bases, and 21 bases lay between the germline ends. This CDR3 has 14 amino acids. The CDR3 DNA is TGTGCCAGCAGCCTTCCCGGGGGGTGGCAGGGGGCTTTCTTT. Its protein product is CASSLPGGWQGAFF.

The chain carries TRBV30 and TRBJ2-2; 12 bases match TRBD2. V gave up 0 bases and J gave up 4 bases; unmatched junction bases: 6. The germline V gene encodes CDR1 GTSNPN and CDR2 SVGIG (reference sequence). The CDR3 is 17 amino acids. DNA of the CDR3: TGTGCCTGGAGTGTTCTAGCGGGAGGGCCGTTCACCGGGGAGCTGTTTTTT. It encodes CAWSVLAGGPFTGELFF.

The gene calls are TRBV3-1 (or the pseudogene TRBV3-2) and TRBJ1-6; 7 positions match TRBD1. Unmatched junction bases numbered 8, after V lost 3 bases and J lost 0 bases. The germline V gene encodes CDR1 LGHDT and CDR2 YNNKEL (reference sequence). The CDR3 length is 18 residues. CDR3 sequence: CASSHETGRSSYNSPLHF. The CDR3 DNA reads TGTGCCAGCAGCCATGAGACAGGGAGGAGCTCCTATAATTCACCCCTCCACTTT.

This rearrangement joins TRBV7-8 to TRBJ2-1; 7 bases are shared with TRBD2. J lost 9 bases, V lost 8 bases, and 7 bases had no gene match. The CDR3 is 12 residues long. CDR1 is SGHVS, CDR2 FQNEAQ, per germline. CDR3 nucleotides: TGTGCCAGCGGCCTGCTAGCGGTTGAGCAGTTCTTC. This gives the protein CASGLLAVEQFF.

V is TRBV6-2 or TRBV6-3 and J is TRBJ1-4; D remains unclear. V was pared by 0 bases and J by 8 bases, with 13 bases between. The germline CDR1 and CDR2 sequences are MNHEY and SVGEGT. The CDR3 has 15 residues. CDR3 protein: CASSYSRPASEKLFF. For the CDR3, the DNA is TGTGCCAGCAGTTACTCTCGCCCAGCTTCAGAAAAACTGTTTTTT.

This chain uses TRBV4-1 with TRBJ2-3, with 10 bases identical to TRBD2. J was trimmed by 3 bases and V by 10 bases; bases with no gene match: 7. CDR3 size: 14 residues. Germline assignment: CDR1 MGHRA and CDR2 YSYEKL. The CDR3: CATSSSGSTDTQYF. Written as DNA, the CDR3 is TGCGCCACCTCCTCTAGCGGGAGTACAGATACGCAGTATTTT.

In this sample, this clone turned up once. This sequence joins TRBV19 and TRBJ2-2, with 7 bases aligning to TRBD1. CDR3 size: 14 residues. The V segment lost 6 bases and the J segment 5 bases; nucleotides outside the gene matches: 6. Germline V gives CDR1 LNHDA, CDR2 SQIVND (reference sequence). The CDR3 sequence: CASRRVQGTGELFF. In DNA form, the CDR3 reads TGTGCCAGTAGAAGGGTACAGGGGACCGGGGAGCTGTTTTTT.

The rearrangement joins TRBV19 to TRBJ2-2, with D perhaps given as TRBD1 or TRBD2 (5 bases each). The germline V and J ends were trimmed by 3 bases and 4 bases, with 9 bases remaining between them. Germline V CDR1 and CDR2: LNHDA, SQIVND (reference sequence). This CDR3 is 14 amino acids long. CDR3 nucleotides: TGTGCCAGTAGTATTATGGGACCCACCGGGGAGCTGTTTTTT. It codes for CASSIMGPTGELFF.

The J gene is TRBJ1-6, the V gene TRBV7-8; no reliable D call. This CDR3 has 18 residues. The germline V and J ends were trimmed by 0 bases and 5 bases, with 17 bases remaining between them. Germline V gene lookup returns CDR1 SGHVS and CDR2 FQNEAQ. The chain's CDR3 is CASSLAGEGEWDNSPLHF. The CDR3 DNA is TGTGCCAGCAGCTTAGCAGGTGAGGGCGAGTGGGATAATTCACCCCTCCACTTT. The variable domain in full, with the rest retrieved from reference TRBV7-8 and TRBJ1-6, is GAGVSQSPRYKVAKRGQDVALRCDPISGHVSLFWYQQALGQGPEFLTYFQNEAQLDKSGLPSDRFFAERPEGSVSTLKIQRTQQEDSAVYLCASSLAGEGEWDNSPLHFGNGTRLTVT.

In its sample, this clone was seen a few times. The chain recombines TRBV3-1 (or the pseudogene TRBV3-2) with TRBJ1-2, with D possibly TRBD1 on 5 matching bases. Germline V gene sequence: CDR1 LGHDT, CDR2 YNNKEL (reference sequence). Trimming took off 3 bases at V and 3 bases at J, with 8 bases between the two ends. The CDR3 is 13 amino acids. The CDR3 region is CASSQATDYGYTF. CDR3 bases: TGTGCCAGCAGCCAGGCGACAGACTATGGCTACACCTTC.

Comments on this clone: The identical CDR3 is also encoded by other nucleotide sequences in the sample. This chain links TRBV7-2 with TRBJ1-2; 9 positions match TRBD1. Germline loops: CDR1 SGHTA, CDR2 FQGNSA. Germline trimming cut 5 bases from V and 5 bases from J; bases unmatched to any gene: 3. This CDR3 has 13 residues. CDR3 nucleotide sequence: TGTGCCAGCAGCGCAGGACAGGGGTATGGCTACACCTTC. Encoded protein: CASSAGQGYGYTF.